Below are 23 T cell receptor beta chains sequenced from a single sample in a study of regulatory T cells. Overall study findings and caveats: Hydrophobic residues at CDR3 positions 6 and 7 were enriched in conventional CD4+ T cells of CD3G-deficient patients.

No antigen has been assigned to these receptors. Amplification used 52 TRBV primers and 13 TRBJ primers. This table comes from immunoSEQ multiplex PCR, and its TCRdb copy is limited to in-frame clones, with some not included. There are 30,000 to 40,000 clones in the sample; about 88% occur only once, and about 2.5% lies in the top ten. The source material was conventional CD4+ T cells sorted from blood. Receptors originate from a person under 35 with CD3G deficiency.

The chain joins TRBV18 to TRBJ2-7; the D is unclear. Trimming left V 6 bases short and J 1 base short, with 10 bases between. The CDR3 length is 13 residues. The germline gives CDR1 KGHSH, CDR2 LQKENI. CDR3 nucleotides: TGTGCCAGCTCCCGATATGGGTCCTACGAGCAGTACTTC. It specifies CASSRYGSYEQYF.

This clone has only one observation. The rearrangement joins TRBV7-3 to TRBJ2-3; 10 bases are shared with TRBD1. The germline V gene encodes CDR1 SGHTA and CDR2 FQGTGA. This CDR3 contains 15 residues. V gave up 5 bases and J gave up 2 bases; unmatched junction bases: 4. CDR3 amino acids: CASSPGTGDTDTQYF. The CDR3 coding sequence is TGTGCCAGCAGCCCAGGGACAGGGGACACAGATACGCAGTATTTT.

The chain joins TRBV19 to TRBJ1-1, with 8 positions matching TRBD1. Germline trimming cut 6 bases from V and 1 base from J; bases unmatched to any gene: 1. CDR1 is LNHDA and CDR2 is SQIVND in the germline V gene (reference sequence). CDR3 length: 13 amino acids. CDR3 sequence (DNA): TGTGCCAGTAGCGACAGGGGGAACACTGAAGCTTTCTTT. This codes for CASSDRGNTEAFF. Looking up the rest from reference TRBV19 and TRBJ1-1 gives the full variable domain: DGGITQSPKYLFRKEGQNVTLSCEQNLNHDAMYWYRQDPGQGLRLIYYSQIVNDFQKGDIAEGYSVSREKKESFPLTVTSAQKNPTAFYLCASSDRGNTEAFFGQGTRLTVV.

This clone was seen once. The chain links TRBV10-3 to TRBJ2-7, with TRBD2 matching over 8 bases. V lost 4 bases and J lost 7; bases outside the gene matches: 6. This CDR3 has 13 residues. Germline V lookup: CDR1 ENHRY, CDR2 SYGVKD. CDR3 sequence (DNA): TGTGCCATCAGTGCAATCGGGGGGGATGAGCAGTACTTC. Its translation is CAISAIGGDEQYF.

The rearrangement links TRBV28 to TRBJ2-7; D is ambiguous. The germline CDR1 and CDR2 sequences are MDHEN and SYDVKM. CDR3 length equals 15 residues. V lost 2 bases, J lost 5 bases, and 16 bases lay in between. The CDR3 nucleotides are TGTGCCAGCAGTTTACGGCATCCAGGAGACAACGAGCAGTACTTC. It yields the protein CASSLRHPGDNEQYF. The full variable domain, completed using reference TRBV28 and TRBJ2-7, is DVKVTQSSRYLVKRTGEKVFLECVQDMDHENMFWYRQDPGLGLRLIYFSYDVKMKEKGDIPEGYSVSREKKERFSLILESASTNQTSMYLCASSLRHPGDNEQYFGPGTRLTVT.

This clone was counted a few times. The V and J genes are TRBV12-2 and TRBJ2-1; the DNA was not compared with TRBD1, the D call given in the table. TRBV12-2 is termed a pseudogene. The CDR3 covers 15 residues. DNA for the CDR3: TGTGCAAGTCGCTTAAAAAGCAGGAATGGGAATGAGCAGTTCTTC. Translation gives CASRLKSRNGNEQFF.

The V call is TRBV5-1, the J call TRBJ1-2; D is possibly TRBD1 (6 bases). Trimming removed 3 bases from V and 3 bases from J, with 9 bases in between. From germline, CDR1 is SGHRS and CDR2 YFSETQ. This CDR3 comprises 13 residues. The DNA for the CDR3 is TGCGCCAGCAGCTCCGGGGGCCACTATGGCTACACCTTC. It specifies CASSSGGHYGYTF. The complete variable domain, with remaining parts taken from reference TRBV5-1 and TRBJ1-2, reads KAGVTQTPRYLIKTRGQQVTLSCSPISGHRSVSWYQQTPGQGLQFLFEYFSETQRNKGNFPGRFSGRQFSNSRSEMNVSTLELGDSALYLCASSSGGHYGYTFGSGTRLTVV.

The chain uses TRBV6-1 and TRBJ2-6; 10 bases are shared with TRBD1. Germline values: CDR1 MNHNS, CDR2 SASEGT. The CDR3 runs to 15 residues. Germline trimming cut 8 bases from V and 2 bases from J; bases unmatched to any gene: 3. CDR3 in DNA: TGTGCCAGCGAGACAGGGGGCACTGGGGCCAACGTCCTGACTTTC. Translation gives CASETGGTGANVLTF.

This chain links TRBV21-1 with TRBJ1-2. TRBV21-1 is designated a pseudogene. The CDR3 runs 15 residues. The CDR3 DNA reads as TGTGCCAGCAGCTTCCCGAGCGGACCTTTGAGGGGCTACACCTTC. Translating gives CASSFPSGPLRGYTF.

The CDR3 loop is CASSESSSVAKNIQYF. The CDR3 bases are TGCGCCAGCAGTGAGTCGAGTTCGGTAGCCAAAAACATTCAGTACTTC. The V and J genes are TRBV10-2 and TRBJ2-4; D is unresolved. The length of the CDR3 is 16 residues. V lost 0 bases to trimming and J lost 0 bases, with 9 bases between them. Germline CDR1 reads WSHSY; CDR2 reads SAAADI.

The chain has TRBV11-2 and TRBJ1-2; tentative D call: TRBD1 (5 bases). Germline CDR1 SGHAT, CDR2 FQNNGV. V gave up 5 bases and J gave up 7 bases, with 17 bases separating them. The CDR3 loop spans 14 amino acids. The CDR3, as DNA: TGTGCCAGCAGCCCCCAAACAGGCCTTGGTGGCTACACCTTC. This sequence encodes CASSPQTGLGGYTF.

J is TRBJ2-2 and V is TRBV10-3, with 8 bases fitting TRBD1. Germline V gene sequence: CDR1 ENHRY, CDR2 SYGVKD. This CDR3 is built from 15 residues. V gave up 6 bases and J gave up 5 bases; unmatched junction bases: 8. The CDR3 DNA follows: TGTGCCATCAGCCCGACAGGGGCGGGAACCGGGGAGCTGTTTTTT. It translates to CAISPTGAGTGELFF.

The chain is built from TRBV28 and TRBJ2-5; no clear D gene. There are 13 residues in the CDR3. Germline CDR1 MDHEN, CDR2 SYDVKM. V gave up 10 bases and J gave up 2 bases, with 14 bases separating them. The chain's CDR3 is CATSRLLQETQYF. DNA of the CDR3: TGTGCCACCAGCCGACTGTTACAAGAGACCCAGTACTTC.

The J gene is TRBJ2-7, the V gene TRBV6-5; D may be TRBD1 (7 bases). This CDR3 has 14 residues. V lost 2 bases to trimming and J lost 2 bases, with 10 bases between them. Germline V CDR1 and CDR2: MNHEY, SVGAGI. DNA for the CDR3: TGTGCCAGCAGTTACCAGGGGGGTACCTACGAGCAGTACTTC. Translated: CASSYQGGTYEQYF.

V gene TRBV11-2 combines with J gene TRBJ2-7, with 9 bases lining up with TRBD1. V was pared by 3 bases and J by 4 bases, with 1 base of the junction left unmatched. The germline V gene has CDR1 SGHAT and CDR2 FQNNGV. The CDR3 runs to 13 residues. The CDR3 region has the DNA TGTGCCAGCAGCTTGGACAGGGGTTACGAGCAGTACTTC. This encodes CASSLDRGYEQYF.

This CDR3 reads CASSSQTVGPDEQYF. As DNA, the CDR3 is TGTGCCAGCAGTTCTCAGACAGTCGGTCCCGACGAGCAGTACTTC. This chain joins TRBV28 and TRBJ2-7; maybe TRBD1 (5 bases). This CDR3 has 15 amino acids. The germline V gene has CDR1 MDHEN and CDR2 SYDVKM. Trimming took 4 bases from V and 5 from J, leaving 18 bases between them.

CDR3 in DNA: TGTGCCAGCATACGGGGAGGGGGATTTGAAGCTTTCTTT. Translation gives CASIRGGGFEAFF. This sequence joins TRBV28 and TRBJ1-1, with D perhaps matching TRBD1 (6 bases). This CDR3 comprises 13 residues. Germline CDR1 reads MDHEN; CDR2 reads SYDVKM. V was shortened by 7 bases and J by 7 bases, with 16 bases between the two germline ends.

This chain uses TRBV5-1 with TRBJ2-3, with D possibly called TRBD1 or TRBD2 (5 bases each). With 1 base removed from V and 0 bases from J, the gap between germline ends came to 12 bases. The CDR3 runs to 16 residues. CDR1 is SGHRS and CDR2 is YFSETQ in the germline V gene. The CDR3 loop reads CASSLSSGTSTDTQYF. CDR3 nucleotides: TGCGCCAGCAGCTTGTCGTCGGGGACCAGCACAGATACGCAGTATTTT.

The rearrangement uses TRBV5-1 and TRBJ2-7, with D possibly being TRBD1 or TRBD2 (5 bases each). In germline, CDR1 is SGHRS, CDR2 YFSETQ. V was clipped by 0 bases and J by 4 bases, with 11 bases between them. This CDR3 contains 14 residues. The CDR3 nucleotides are TGCGCCAGCAGCTTGGAGGCCAGGGAGTACGAGCAGTACTTC. This gives the protein CASSLEAREYEQYF.

The chain uses TRBV28 and TRBJ2-7, with a weak D call TRBD2 (7 bases). The germline V gene encodes CDR1 MDHEN and CDR2 SYDVKM. V lost 2 bases and J 7 bases, leaving 15 bases between the germline ends. This CDR3 region has 14 residues. CDR3 sequence reads: CASSLLGGRREQYF. DNA of the CDR3: TGTGCCAGCAGTTTACTCGGGGGGCGCCGTGAGCAGTACTTC.

J is TRBJ2-7 and V is TRBV6-1; the D is unclear. This CDR3 contains 12 residues. The V end was cut by 3 bases, the J end by 3 bases, with 6 bases between. Per the germline V gene, CDR1 is MNHNS and CDR2 is SASEGT. This CDR3 reads CASSDPYYEQYF. CDR3 DNA sequence: TGTGCCAGCAGTGATCCCTACTACGAGCAGTACTTC.

This chain uses TRBV6-1 with TRBJ1-2, with a possible D match to TRBD1 (6 bases). The CDR3 totals 14 residues. The germline V and J ends were trimmed by 6 bases and 6 bases, with 17 bases remaining between them. Germline-derived CDR1 and CDR2 are MNHNS and SASEGT. The CDR3 loop reads CASSSIRRGNGYTF. The CDR3 DNA sequence: TGTGCCAGCAGCTCCATCCGCAGGGGAAATGGCTACACCTTC.

The J gene is TRBJ2-7, the V gene TRBV4-1; D gene unclear. The CDR3 runs 13 residues. V lost 1 base and J lost 5, with 9 bases in between. The V gene's germline CDR1 is MGHRA and CDR2 YSYEKL. For the CDR3, the DNA is TGCGCCAGCAGCCAAGTACCTGGGGACGAGCAGTACTTC. Encoded protein: CASSQVPGDEQYF.